This is a list of T cell receptor beta chains from one sample in a study of OX40 agonist ivuxolimab in advanced cancers. Repertoires were generated with immunoSEQ multiplex PCR, while TCRdb's copy carries only in-frame clones and drops some. The data show over 100,000 clones, approximately 90% seen once. The sample in question was CD4+ or CD8+ T cells sorted from blood, obtained in a trial of the OX40 agonist ivuxolimab. Every receptor here comes from an adult with an advanced solid tumor such as melanoma, head and neck, liver or kidney cancer. Both conserved end residues are part of each CDR3. Each record gives: clone size, V gene, D gene, J gene, CDR3 DNA, CDR3 protein. The D gene is left open where the match is weak. Size values are once, few and many counts, or a class for expanded clones, and some rows have none.

-	TRBV6-6	TRBD1	TRBJ2-3	TGTGCCAGCAGTTTGGTACAGGGGCCCGTCACAGATACGCAGTATTTT	CASSLVQGPVTDTQYF
-	TRBV5-5	-	TRBJ1-3	TGTGCCAGCAGGGACAGCTCTGGAAACACCATATATTTT	CASRDSSGNTIYF
-	TRBV27	-	TRBJ1-1	TGTGCCTCTACGAGGGGGGACCTCACCACTGAAGCTTTCTTT	CASTRGDLTTEAFF
-	TRBV6-6	-	TRBJ1-1	TGTGCCAGCAGTCTACAGGGAGGGTACACTGAAGCTTTCTTT	CASSLQGGYTEAFF
few	TRBV11-3	-	TRBJ2-1	TGTGCCAGCAGCCCCTTTCGGGGGAGCTCCTACAATGAGCAGTTCTTC	CASSPFRGSSYNEQFF
-	TRBV4-3	-	TRBJ2-2	TGCGCCAGCAGCCAAGAGTGGAGGATCCCCGGGGAGCTGTTTTTT	CASSQEWRIPGELFF
-	TRBV2	TRBD1	TRBJ2-6	TGTGCCAGCACGGCCGGGACAGGGCGATCTGGGGCCAACGTCCTGACTTTC	CASTAGTGRSGANVLTF
-	TRBV5-4	TRBD1	TRBJ1-1	TGTGCCAGCAGCCCGGACAGGGTGAACACTGAAGCTTTCTTT	CASSPDRVNTEAFF
-	TRBV4-1	-	TRBJ1-2	TGCGCCAGCAGCCAGGGGACACAGGCCTATGGCTACACCTTC	CASSQGTQAYGYTF
-	TRBV9	-	TRBJ2-1	TGTGCCAGCAGCACCCCTCGCAATGAGCAGTTCTTC	CASSTPRNEQFF
-	TRBV6-1	-	TRBJ2-5	TGTGCCAGCAGTGGCAGCGGACACCTTGCAGAGACCCAGTACTTC	CASSGSGHLAETQYF
-	TRBV19	-	TRBJ2-2	TGTGCCAGTAGTAGGACCCGGGACAAGGAGCTGTTTTTT	CASSRTRDKELFF
-	TRBV18	-	TRBJ2-5	TGTGCCAGCTCACCACCCTCCCGCTGGGAGACCCAGTACTTC	CASSPPSRWETQYF
-	TRBV16	-	TRBJ1-3	TGTGCCAGCAGCCAATCGAGGTCAATGGTAGACACCATATATTTT	CASSQSRSMVDTIYF
-	TRBV6-6	-	TRBJ2-5	TGTGCCAGCAGTTATGGTCCGGTACAAGAGACCCAGTACTTC	CASSYGPVQETQYF
-	TRBV5-8	-	TRBJ2-1	TGTGCCAGCAGCTTGGTGGAGTACAATGAGCAGTTCTTC	CASSLVEYNEQFF
-	TRBV7-2	-	TRBJ1-5	TGTGCCAGCAGCTCAGCCCGACAGCGTAATCAGCCCCAGCATTTT	CASSSARQRNQPQHF
once	TRBV9	-	TRBJ2-2	TGTGCCAGCTCCTCCTACGGGGCCATTACCGGGGAGCTGTTTTTT	CASSSYGAITGELFF
-	TRBV30	-	TRBJ2-7	TGTGCCTGGACCCTTCGCGGGAAGCAGTACTTC	CAWTLRGKQYF
-	TRBV6-1	-	TRBJ2-2	TGTGCCAGCAGTGAAGGTTTTCGGGAGCTGTTTTTT	CASSEGFRELFF
-	TRBV11-2	-	TRBJ2-7	TGTGCCAGCAGCTCCCTCCGGGCGGTGGGGAGCCGCGAGCAGTACTTC	CASSSLRAVGSREQYF
-	TRBV27	-	TRBJ2-1	TGTGCCAGCAGAAGGAATGGCGGTCAAGCCCTTCGTGAGCAGTTCTTC	CASRRNGGQALREQFF
-	TRBV29-1	TRBD1	TRBJ2-1	TGCAGCGTAGTGGGGGACAGGGCACTCAATGAGCAGTTCTTC	CSVVGDRALNEQFF
once	TRBV6-6	TRBD1	TRBJ1-3	TGTGCCAGCAAAGAAAGCAGGGGGCCGGGAAACACCATATATTTT	CASKESRGPGNTIYF
-	TRBV28	-	TRBJ2-7	TGTGCCAGCAGTTTTGGTGGTGGCGAGCAGTACTTC	CASSFGGGEQYF
-	TRBV7-3	TRBD2	TRBJ2-1	TGTGCCAGCAGCTTAACAGGTCAGGGAGGGACCATTGAGCAGTTCTTC	CASSLTGQGGTIEQFF
-	TRBV6-6	TRBD1	TRBJ1-2	TGTGCCCTAGGGACGGGACAGGGAAGCTATGGCTACACCTTC	CALGTGQGSYGYTF
few	TRBV7-8	-	TRBJ2-5	TGTGCCAGCAGCTTTTCGGAGACCCAGTACTTC	CASSFSETQYF
-	TRBV6-1	-	TRBJ1-1	TGTGCCAGCAGTGAAGTACCCACAGGGCTCACTGAAGCTTTCTTT	CASSEVPTGLTEAFF
-	TRBV7-2	TRBD1	TRBJ2-7	TGTGCCAGCAGCTATGACAGGGTACGCGAGCAGTACTTC	CASSYDRVREQYF
-	TRBV7-2	TRBD1	TRBJ1-2	TGTGCCAGCAGCTTAGCAACAGGGGGCGCCTATGGCTACACCTTC	CASSLATGGAYGYTF
-	TRBV7-2	-	TRBJ1-1	TGTGCCAGCAGCGGAACAGGGCGGACTGAAGCTTTCTTT	CASSGTGRTEAFF
-	TRBV7-2	-	TRBJ2-5	TGTGCCAGCAGTATAGGTGAGACCCAGTACTTC	CASSIGETQYF
once	TRBV7-6	-	TRBJ2-7	TGTGCCAGCAACTATTGCGAGCAGTACTTC	CASNYCEQYF
-	TRBV18	-	TRBJ1-5	TGTGCCAGCTCACCACCTGGGGGCGGCAATCAGCCCCAGCATTTT	CASSPPGGGNQPQHF
-	TRBV19	-	TRBJ1-2	TGTGCCAGTAGTATAGCACTCGCTAACTATGGCTACACCTTC	CASSIALANYGYTF
-	TRBV5-1	TRBD1	TRBJ2-2	TGCGCCAGCAGCTGGAGGACAGGTGCGAACACCGGGGAGCTGTTTTTT	CASSWRTGANTGELFF
-	TRBV4-2	-	TRBJ1-5	TGTGCCAGCAGCCAAGAGGGGGGCGGTGGCAATCAGCCCCAGCATTTT	CASSQEGGGGNQPQHF
-	TRBV28	TRBD1	TRBJ1-2	TGTGCCAGCACGATCCAGGACAGGGGTGACTATGGCTACACCTTC	CASTIQDRGDYGYTF
once	TRBV6-1	-	TRBJ1-6	TGTGCCAGCAGTGAAAGTGAAAATTCACCCCTCCACTTT	CASSESENSPLHF
-	TRBV7-2	-	TRBJ1-3	TGTGCCAGCAATCTGCAGTCCTCTGGAAACACCATATATTTT	CASNLQSSGNTIYF